These 11 T cell receptor beta chains originate from one sample sequenced in a study of T cell responses to AZD1222 COVID-19 vaccine. Libraries were prepared by immunoSEQ multiplex PCR; TCRdb keeps only in-frame clonotypes and omits some of them. The sample holds 100,000 to 150,000 clones, 85% to 90% seen once. The source material was peripheral blood, sampled on day 0 of AZD1222 vaccination. Receptor source: an adult in good health.

The chain links TRBV9 to TRBJ2-2; 10 bases map to TRBD1. Per germline, CDR1 SGDLS and CDR2 YYNGEE. V lost 3 bases and J lost 3; bases outside the gene matches: 5. CDR3 size: 16 residues. The CDR3 region has the DNA TGTGCCAGCAGCGAAACCGGGACAGGGGACACCGGGGAGCTGTTTTTT. It translates to CASSETGTGDTGELFF.

The chain uses TRBV28 and TRBJ1-5; weak D call: TRBD1 (5 bases). The CDR3 covers 17 residues. Trimming shortened V by 2 bases and J by 2 bases, and 16 bases separated the two germline ends. Germline values: CDR1 MDHEN, CDR2 SYDVKM. The CDR3 here is CASSLIYGVGGNQPQHF. CDR3 bases: TGTGCCAGCAGTTTAATCTATGGTGTGGGGGGCAATCAGCCCCAGCATTTT.

The chain employs TRBV11-2 and TRBJ1-2; perhaps TRBD1 as D (6 bases). The CDR3 extends over 16 amino acids. V lost 4 bases to trimming and J lost 3 bases, with 18 bases between them. Germline-derived CDR1 and CDR2 are SGHAT and FQNNGV. The CDR3 spells CASSYLGGRRDYGYTF. The CDR3 bases are TGTGCCAGCAGCTACCTCGGGGGGCGCCGGGACTATGGCTACACCTTC.

The chain is built from TRBV7-3 and TRBJ2-5; weak D call: TRBD2 (6 bases). Germline assignment: CDR1 SGHTA and CDR2 FQGTGA. Trimming removed 2 bases at V and 3 bases at J, with 10 bases between. The CDR3 is 14 residues long. CDR3 sequence: CASSLAAGKETQYF. CDR3 bases: TGTGCCAGCAGCTTAGCGGCGGGGAAAGAGACCCAGTACTTC.

The chain recombines TRBV9 with TRBJ1-1; D unclear. Deletions cut 1 base from V and 1 base from J, with 5 bases between. The CDR3 totals 13 residues. In germline, CDR1 is SGDLS, CDR2 YYNGEE. For the CDR3, the DNA is TGTGCCAGCAGCGTATCAGGGAACACTGAAGCTTTCTTT. It translates to CASSVSGNTEAFF.

The rearrangement joins TRBV3-1 (or the pseudogene TRBV3-2) to TRBJ1-5, with 7 positions matching TRBD1. Per germline, CDR1 LGHDT and CDR2 YNNKEL (reference sequence). V was pared by 2 bases and J by 2 bases, with 6 bases of the junction left unmatched. The CDR3 is made up of 16 amino acids. The CDR3 DNA reads TGTGCCAGCAGCCAAACTACAGGGGTGGGCAATCAGCCCCAGCATTTT. Its translation is CASSQTTGVGNQPQHF.

The chain employs TRBV27 and TRBJ1-5; 9 nucleotides match TRBD1. The CDR3 is made up of 15 amino acids. With 5 bases clipped from V and 4 bases from J, the junction kept 6 bases outside the gene matches. Germline V gene lookup returns CDR1 MNHEY and CDR2 SMNVEV (reference sequence). DNA of the CDR3: TGTGCCAGCAGTCGACAGGGGGAGTTGAATCAGCCCCAGCATTTT. Translated, it gives CASSRQGELNQPQHF.

The count of this clone is one. This sequence joins TRBV7-9 and TRBJ2-1; perhaps TRBD2 as D (6 bases). Germline CDR1 is SEHNR and CDR2 is FQNEAQ (reference sequence). V gave up 5 bases and J gave up 8 bases, with 13 bases separating them. The length of the CDR3 is 13 residues. CDR3 region: CASSRTGVHEQFF. CDR3 nucleotides: TGTGCCAGCAGCCGTACGGGGGTCCATGAGCAGTTCTTC.

The chain recombines TRBV30 with TRBJ1-1, with no clear D. Germline values: CDR1 GTSNPN, CDR2 SVGIG (reference sequence). Trimming stripped 3 bases from V and 0 bases from J, with 11 bases between. The length of the CDR3 is 14 residues. CDR3 loop: CAWSSGTVNTEAFF. CDR3 nucleotides: TGTGCCTGGAGCTCCGGAACAGTGAACACTGAAGCTTTCTTT. Drawing the rest from reference TRBV30 and TRBJ1-1, the complete variable domain is SQTIHQWPATLVQPVGSPLSLECTVEGTSNPNLYWYRQAAGRGLQLLFYSVGIGQISSEVPQNLSASRPQDRQFILSSKKLLLSDSGFYLCAWSSGTVNTEAFFGQGTRLTVV.

CDR3 amino acids: CASSVRSGLAGEQFF. The CDR3 DNA sequence: TGTGCCAGCAGCGTCAGATCGGGACTAGCGGGAGAGCAGTTCTTC. This sequence joins TRBV9 and TRBJ2-1; TRBD2 agrees at 13 bases. The CDR3 totals 15 residues. Unmatched junction bases numbered 6, after V lost 2 bases and J lost 10 bases. Germline V lookup: CDR1 SGDLS, CDR2 YYNGEE. Combining the CDR3 with reference TRBV9 and TRBJ2-1 gives the whole variable domain DSGVTQTPKHLITATGQRVTLRCSPRSGDLSVYWYQQSLDQGLQFLIQYYNGEERAKGNILERFSAQQFPDLHSELNLSSLELGDSALYFCASSVRSGLAGEQFFGPGTRLTVL.

The CDR3 sequence: CASSWGQGSYGYTF. CDR3 in DNA: TGCGCCAGCAGCTGGGGACAGGGCTCTTACGGCTACACCTTC. The chain has TRBV5-1 and TRBJ1-2; 9 nucleotides agree with TRBD1. Germline V gene data show CDR1 as SGHRS and CDR2 as YFSETQ. J was trimmed by 8 bases and V by 3 bases; bases with no gene match: 8. The CDR3 runs 14 residues.